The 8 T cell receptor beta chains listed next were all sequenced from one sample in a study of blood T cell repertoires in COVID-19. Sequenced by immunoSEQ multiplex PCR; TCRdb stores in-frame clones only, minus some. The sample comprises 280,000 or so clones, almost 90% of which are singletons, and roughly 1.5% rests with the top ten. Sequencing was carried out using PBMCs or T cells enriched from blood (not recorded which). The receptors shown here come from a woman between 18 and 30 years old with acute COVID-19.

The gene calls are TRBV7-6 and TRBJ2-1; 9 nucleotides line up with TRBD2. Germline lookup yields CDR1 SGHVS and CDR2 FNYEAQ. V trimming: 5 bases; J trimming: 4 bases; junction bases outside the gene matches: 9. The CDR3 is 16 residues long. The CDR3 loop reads CASSARGLALYNEQFF. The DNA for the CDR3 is TGTGCCAGCAGCGCACGGGGACTAGCTTTGTACAATGAGCAGTTCTTC.

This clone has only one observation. The CDR3 region is CASTLGGTNYNEQFF. The CDR3 DNA sequence: TGTGCCAGTACCCTTGGGGGGACTAACTACAATGAGCAGTTCTTC. The chain links TRBV19 to TRBJ2-1; 7 bases align to TRBD2. V shed 7 bases, J shed 3 bases, and the junction held 9 bases outside the gene matches. CDR3 length equals 15 residues. The germline V gene encodes CDR1 LNHDA and CDR2 SQIVND (reference sequence). The variable domain in full, completed from reference TRBV19 and TRBJ2-1, reads DGGITQSPKYLFRKEGQNVTLSCEQNLNHDAMYWYRQDPGQGLRLIYYSQIVNDFQKGDIAEGYSVSREKKESFPLTVTSAQKNPTAFYLCASTLGGTNYNEQFFGPGTRLTVL.

As DNA, the CDR3 is TGTGCCAGCAGCGAGACAGGGGAGTCATACAATGAGCAGTTCTTC. It yields the protein CASSETGESYNEQFF. The chain carries TRBV9 and TRBJ2-1, with 8 bases lining up with TRBD1. J lost 4 bases, V lost 3 bases, and 6 bases had no gene match. Germline V gene data show CDR1 as SGDLS and CDR2 as YYNGEE. CDR3 length equals 15 residues.

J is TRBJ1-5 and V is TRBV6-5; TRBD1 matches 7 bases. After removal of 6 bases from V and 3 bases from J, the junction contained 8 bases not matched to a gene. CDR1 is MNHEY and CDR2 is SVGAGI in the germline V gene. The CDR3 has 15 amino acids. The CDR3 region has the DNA TGTGCCAGCAGATCCGACAGGGCCATCAATCAGCCCCAGCATTTT. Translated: CASRSDRAINQPQHF.

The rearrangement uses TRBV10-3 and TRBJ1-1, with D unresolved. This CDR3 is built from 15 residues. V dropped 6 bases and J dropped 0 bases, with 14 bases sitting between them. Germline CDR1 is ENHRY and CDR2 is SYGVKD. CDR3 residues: CAIRVLESMNTEAFF. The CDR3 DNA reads TGTGCCATCAGGGTTCTTGAATCTATGAACACTGAAGCTTTCTTT.

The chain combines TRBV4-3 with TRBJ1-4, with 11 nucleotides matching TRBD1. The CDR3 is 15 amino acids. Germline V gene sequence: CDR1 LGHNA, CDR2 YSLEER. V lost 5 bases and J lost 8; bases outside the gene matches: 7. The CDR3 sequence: CASSGQGALGEKLFF. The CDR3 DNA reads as TGCGCCAGCAGCGGACAGGGGGCGTTGGGCGAAAAACTGTTTTTT.

In DNA, the CDR3 is TGTGCCAGCAGTTTGGCCTACAGGGTCAATCAGCCCCAGCATTTT. As protein: CASSLAYRVNQPQHF. The V and J genes are TRBV28 and TRBJ1-5, with D perhaps matching TRBD1 (6 bases). Deletions cut 3 bases from V and 3 bases from J, with 12 bases between. The V gene's germline CDR1 is MDHEN and CDR2 SYDVKM. The CDR3 is 15 residues long.

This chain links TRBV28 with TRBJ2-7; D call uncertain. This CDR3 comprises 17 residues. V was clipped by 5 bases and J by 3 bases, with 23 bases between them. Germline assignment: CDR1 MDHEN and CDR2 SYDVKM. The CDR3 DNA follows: TGTGCCAGCAGTCCCTCCAGGTTGGCCCTGACCATCTACGAGCAGTACTTC. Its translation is CASSPSRLALTIYEQYF.